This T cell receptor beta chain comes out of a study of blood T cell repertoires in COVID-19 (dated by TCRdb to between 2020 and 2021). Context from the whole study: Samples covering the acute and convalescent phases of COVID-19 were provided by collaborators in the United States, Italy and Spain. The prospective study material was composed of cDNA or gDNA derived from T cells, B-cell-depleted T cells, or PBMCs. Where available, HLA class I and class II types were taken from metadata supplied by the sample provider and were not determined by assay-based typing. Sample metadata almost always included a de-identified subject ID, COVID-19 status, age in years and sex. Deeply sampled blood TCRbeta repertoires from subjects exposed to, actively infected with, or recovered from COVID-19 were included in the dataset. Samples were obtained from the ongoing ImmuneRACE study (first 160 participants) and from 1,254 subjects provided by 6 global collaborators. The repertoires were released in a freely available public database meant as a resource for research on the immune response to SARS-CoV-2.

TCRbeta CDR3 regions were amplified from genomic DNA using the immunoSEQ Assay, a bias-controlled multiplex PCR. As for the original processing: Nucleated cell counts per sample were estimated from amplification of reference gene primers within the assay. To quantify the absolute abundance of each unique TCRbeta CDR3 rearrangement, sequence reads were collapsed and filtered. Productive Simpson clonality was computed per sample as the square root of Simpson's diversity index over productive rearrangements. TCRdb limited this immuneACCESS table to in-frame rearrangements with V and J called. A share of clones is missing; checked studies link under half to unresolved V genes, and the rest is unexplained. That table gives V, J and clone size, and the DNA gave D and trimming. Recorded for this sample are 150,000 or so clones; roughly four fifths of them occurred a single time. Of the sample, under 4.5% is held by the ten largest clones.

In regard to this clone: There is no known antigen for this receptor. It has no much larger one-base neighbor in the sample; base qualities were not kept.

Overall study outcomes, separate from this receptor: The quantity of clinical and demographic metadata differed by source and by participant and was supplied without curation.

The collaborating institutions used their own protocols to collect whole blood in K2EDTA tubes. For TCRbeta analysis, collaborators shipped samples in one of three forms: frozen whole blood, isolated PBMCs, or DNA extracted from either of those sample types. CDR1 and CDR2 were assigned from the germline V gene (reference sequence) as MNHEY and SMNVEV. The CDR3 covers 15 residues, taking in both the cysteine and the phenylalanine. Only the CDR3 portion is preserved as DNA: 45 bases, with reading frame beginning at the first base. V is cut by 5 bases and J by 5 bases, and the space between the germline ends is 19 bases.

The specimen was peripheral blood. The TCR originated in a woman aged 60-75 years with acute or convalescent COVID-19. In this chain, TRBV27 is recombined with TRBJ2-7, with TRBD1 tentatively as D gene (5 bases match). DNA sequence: TGTGCCAGCAGTGTCAGCAGGGTCTCACCCCACGAGCAGTACTTC. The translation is CASSVSRVSPHEQYF.